The 27 T cell receptor beta chains presented below share a single source sample, sequenced in a study of tumor and adjacent non-tumor tissue in lung cancer. The library came from three nested PCR rounds adapted from ARM-PCR protocols. TCRdb reprocessed the multiplex PCR reads with MiXCR, giving one entry per CDR3 protein. The table lists more than 85,000 distinct CDR3 sequences, more than 60% of them singletons. This sample's RNA came from whole unsorted tissue. Sequencing was done on a sample of lung tumor tissue. Every receptor here comes from a man between 65 and 85 years old with non-small cell lung cancer.

This clonotype was detected only once. A much bigger clone sits one base away, suggesting this may be a read error. The V gene is TRBV20-1, the J gene TRBJ2-1, with 11 nucleotides matching TRBD2. CDR1 and CDR2 from the germline V gene are DFQATT and SNEGSKA (reference sequence). V lost 3 bases, J lost 7 bases, and 17 bases stayed unmatched. This CDR3 comprises 18 residues. In DNA form, the CDR3 reads TGCAGTGCTAGCGCGGTTACTAGCGGGAGTTTCTCCACAAATGAGCAGTTCTTC. It translates to CSASAVTSGSFSTNEQFF.

Regarding this clonotype: The junction departs from germline at one end; a sequencing error may be responsible. The J gene is TRBJ1-6, the V gene TRBV28; D is perhaps TRBD1 (6 bases). Per the germline V gene, CDR1 is MDHEN and CDR2 is SYDVKM. This CDR3 comprises 18 residues. Here the CDR3 reads CAGSLLPSPRGGNSPLHF. The CDR3 region has the DNA TGTGCCGGCAGTTTATTGCCTTCCCCCAGGGGAGGAAATTCACCCCTACACTTT.

This rearrangement joins TRBV6-1 to TRBJ1-5; D not certain. Germline V gene lookup returns CDR1 MNHNS and CDR2 SASEGT. There are 14 residues in the CDR3. Trimming stripped 6 bases from V and 3 bases from J, with 12 bases between. The CDR3 spells CASSAEPFNQPQHF. Here the CDR3 DNA reads TGTGCCAGCAGCGCTGAACCATTCAATCAGCCCCAGCATTTT.

The J gene is TRBJ2-3, the V gene TRBV6-2 or TRBV6-3, with 7 bases aligning to TRBD2. From germline, CDR1 is MNHEY and CDR2 SVGEGT. The J segment lost 7 bases and the V segment lost 5 bases, leaving 9 bases of the junction unmatched. CDR3 length equals 14 residues. CDR3 protein: CASSPPTSANTQYF. CDR3 sequence (DNA): TGTGCCAGCAGTCCCCCCACTAGCGCAAATACGCAGTATTTT.

Comment on this clonotype: This may stem from a read error, because a much larger clone lies one nucleotide away. The V gene is TRBV4-1, the J gene TRBJ2-7; 9 bases match TRBD2. Germline V gene lookup returns CDR1 MGHRA and CDR2 YSYEKL. This CDR3 is 16 amino acids long. CDR3 sequence (DNA): TGCGCCAGCAGCCAACCACTAGCGGGCCGAAACTACAAGCAGTACTTC. It yields the protein CASSQPLAGRNYKQYF.

This clonotype showed up many times. The chain is built from TRBV6-5 and TRBJ1-4, with 7 bases that match TRBD1. J lost 7 bases, V lost 6 bases, and 5 bases had no gene match. From germline, CDR1 is MNHEY and CDR2 SVGAGI. This CDR3 is 13 amino acids long. CDR3 bases: TGTGCCAGCAGAGGGGGCGGAGGTGAAAAACTGTTTTTT. Translation: CASRGGGGEKLFF.

Of note for this clonotype: A much larger clone differs from this one at a single base, so this may be a read error. This rearrangement joins TRBV5-6 to TRBJ1-6; D gene uncertain. The CDR3 extends over 14 amino acids. CDR1 and CDR2 from the germline V gene are SGHDT and YYEEEE. CDR3 sequence (DNA): TGTGTCAGCAGCTTGGCCACCCCGTATTCACCCCTCCACTTT. Protein product: CVSSLATPYSPLHF.

This clonotype was detected only a few times. The CDR3 reads CASSPGGGRWPQHF. The CDR3 bases are TGTGCCAGCAGCCCAGGAGGCGGGAGGTGGCCCCAGCATTTT. The rearrangement joins TRBV7-2 to TRBJ1-5; D is uncertain. In germline, CDR1 is SGHTA, CDR2 FQGNSA. Trimming removed 5 bases at V and 9 bases at J, with 17 bases between. The CDR3 is made up of 14 amino acids.

About this clonotype itself: A much larger clonotype is one base distant, so this may be a read error. In this CDR3 the conserved last residue, phenylalanine or tryptophan, is missing, so a read error is likely. The limits of the CDR3 on the DNA are not certain, so only TCRdb's listed CDR3 is given. Here the CDR3 reads CASSPQGEGTDTQYL. This chain connects TRBV12-1 to TRBJ2-3; TRBD1, the table's D call, lacks a check against the DNA. TRBV12-1 is reported as a pseudogene. The CDR3 length equals 15 residues, ends included.

This clonotype was detected many times. The CDR3 here is CASSPHTQGGYEQYF. For the CDR3, the DNA is TGTGCCAGCAGTCCCCACACCCAGGGGGGCTACGAGCAGTACTTC. The genes are TRBV28 and TRBJ2-7, with D maybe TRBD1 (7 bases). The CDR3 has 15 amino acids. The ends were cut back, 5 bases at V and 3 bases at J, with 17 bases in the middle. The germline gives CDR1 MDHEN, CDR2 SYDVKM.

The chain has TRBV5-1 and TRBJ2-7, with D hard to call. Between the trimmed V and J ends, which lost 0 bases and 4 bases, there was a span of 5 bases. The CDR3 sequence is 12 residues long. CDR1 and CDR2 (germline): SGHRS, YFSETQ. Here the CDR3 reads CASSLAWYEQYF. The CDR3 nucleotides are TGCGCCAGCAGCTTGGCCTGGTACGAGCAGTACTTC.

This clonotype was counted between two and nine times. Just one base apart from a much larger clone, this may be a read error. The CDR3, as DNA: TGCGCCACCGCTCTCGGTCTAGTGGAGACCCAGTACTTC. Encoded protein: CATALGLVETQYF. The J gene is TRBJ2-5, the V gene TRBV5-1; no firm D call. Trimming cost V 9 bases and J 5 bases, with 17 bases left between them. Germline V lookup: CDR1 SGHRS, CDR2 YFSETQ. This CDR3 contains 13 residues.

Details on this clonotype: The CDR3 end shows no conserved phenylalanine or tryptophan, and so a read error is likely. This chain links TRBV6-5 with TRBJ2-5, with 9 bases lining up with TRBD2. The CDR3 spans 14 residues. CDR1 MNHEY and CDR2 SVGAGI come from the germline V gene. The CDR3 spells CVSSRLAVGGTQYS. In DNA form, the CDR3 reads TGTGTCAGCAGTAGACTAGCGGTGGGGGGGACCCAGTACTCC.

The rearrangement joins TRBV20-1 to TRBJ1-3; no clear D. The germline V and J ends were trimmed by 6 bases and 3 bases, with 12 bases remaining between them. Germline CDR1 is DFQATT and CDR2 is SNEGSKA (reference sequence). This CDR3 has 13 amino acids. The CDR3 loop is CSAPAQHGNTIYF. The CDR3 DNA reads as TGCAGTGCCCCCGCTCAGCATGGAAACACCATATATTTT.

Of note for this clonotype: The CDR3 does not close with the conserved phenylalanine or tryptophan, likely indicating a read error. The V gene is TRBV28, the J gene TRBJ2-7; 10 bases fit TRBD2. The germline V gene has CDR1 MDHEN and CDR2 SYDVKM. V trimming: 3 bases; J trimming: 1 base; junction bases outside the gene matches: 3. The CDR3 sequence is 15 residues long. The CDR3 region is CASSLPSGRSYEQYC. CDR3 nucleotide sequence: TGTGCCAGCAGTTTGCCTAGCGGGAGATCCTACGAGCAGTACTGC.

With regard to this clonotype: A much larger clone lies a single base off, so this may be a read error. The V call is TRBV4-1, the J call TRBJ2-2, with TRBD1 as a possible D gene (6 bases). CDR1 and CDR2 from the germline V gene are MGHRA and YSYEKL. This CDR3 is built from 14 residues. This chain's CDR3 is CASSRGQFTWELFF. The CDR3 DNA sequence: TGCGCCAGCAGCCGTGGACAGTTCACCTGGGAGCTGTTTTTT.

In this sample, this clonotype turned up a few times. The J gene is TRBJ2-3, the V gene TRBV28; D may be TRBD2 (5 bases). Germline V gene lookup returns CDR1 MDHEN and CDR2 SYDVKM. CDR3 length equals 12 residues. V lost 2 bases to trimming and J lost 11 bases, with 11 bases between them. For the CDR3, the DNA is TGTGCCAGCAGTTTAACCGGGAAGGTGCAGTATTTT. Translated: CASSLTGKVQYF.

This clonotype was picked up many times. The rearrangement links TRBV14 to TRBJ1-2, with D perhaps TRBD1 (5 bases). The CDR3 extends over 14 amino acids. Germline V gene lookup returns CDR1 SGHDN and CDR2 FVKESK. Trimming removed 4 bases from V and 4 bases from J, with 13 bases in between. The CDR3 DNA reads TGTGCCAGCAGCCGGAGAGGGGTTGTCTATGGCTACACCTTC. It encodes CASSRRGVVYGYTF.

As regards this clonotype: One junction end disagrees with the germline gene, perhaps due to a read error. The rearrangement links TRBV11-2 to TRBJ2-7; 10 bases match TRBD2. Germline values: CDR1 SGHAT, CDR2 FQNNGV. The CDR3 loop spans 14 amino acids. The CDR3 nucleotides are TGTGCCAGCGGCGTCTTAGCGGGAGGCTACGAGCATTACTTC. This translates into CASGVLAGGYEHYF.

Concerning this clonotype itself: One end of the junction fails to match germline, which may point to a read error. The gene calls are TRBV11-2 and TRBJ1-1, with TRBD1 as a possible D gene (5 bases). CDR1 is SGHAT and CDR2 is FQNNGV in the germline V gene. The CDR3 is made up of 15 amino acids. In nucleotides, the CDR3 is TGTGCCAGCAGCTCCCCCCAGCACGGGGACCCTGAGGCTTTCTTT. Translating it yields CASSSPQHGDPEAFF. The full variable domain, its missing parts supplied by reference TRBV11-2 and TRBJ1-1, is EAGVAQSPRYKIIEKRQSVAFWCNPISGHATLYWYQQILGQGPKLLIQFQNNGVVDDSQLPKDRFSAERLKGVDSTLKIQPAKLEDSAVYLCASSSPQHGDPEAFFGQGTRLTVV.

V usage is TRBV11-2 and J usage is TRBJ2-7; 10 bases are a match to TRBD2. This CDR3 region has 14 residues. Germline values: CDR1 SGHAT, CDR2 FQNNGV. The CDR3 DNA sequence: TGTGGCAGTAGCGTCTTAGCGGGAGGCTACGAGCAGTACTTC. Its protein is CGSSVLAGGYEQYF.

This clonotype was observed a few times. A clone one base away is much larger, so this may be a read error. The chain links TRBV6-1 to TRBJ2-1, with 7 positions matching TRBD1. Unmatched junction bases numbered 10, after V lost 6 bases and J lost 5 bases. Germline CDR1 and CDR2: MNHNS and SASEGT. The CDR3 is 15 amino acids. The CDR3 here is CASRVYRGLDNEQFF. In nucleotides, the CDR3 is TGTGCCAGCAGAGTATACAGGGGCTTGGACAATGAGCAGTTCTTC.

As concerns this clonotype: The conserved closing phenylalanine or tryptophan is absent in this CDR3, likely reflecting a read error. The rearrangement uses TRBV29-1 and TRBJ1-5; weak D call: TRBD1 (6 bases). Trimming took 1 base from V and 11 from J, leaving 15 bases between them. The CDR3 totals 13 residues. CDR1 is SQVTM, CDR2 ANQGSEA, per germline. CDR3 in DNA: TGCAGCGTTGAAGGGGCCCCCGGACAGTCCCAGCATCTT. This translates into CSVEGAPGQSQHL.

The chain couples TRBV6-5 to TRBJ2-1, with D possibly TRBD2 on 5 matching bases. CDR3 length equals 15 residues. The germline gives CDR1 MNHEY, CDR2 SVGAGI. V was pared by 4 bases and J by 7 bases, with 17 bases between. The CDR3 loop reads CASSSVDYPKNEQFF. The CDR3 coding sequence is TGTGCCAGCAGTTCCGTCGACTACCCTAAGAATGAGCAGTTCTTC.

Turning to this clonotype: Since a much larger clone is just one base distant, this may be a read error. Here the CDR3 omits its conserved ending phenylalanine or tryptophan, so a read error is the likely source. The chain links TRBV7-8 to TRBJ2-1, with D hard to call. From germline, CDR1 is SGHVS and CDR2 FQNEAQ. CDR3 length equals 13 residues. V dropped 2 bases and J dropped 6 bases, with 8 bases sitting between them. In nucleotides, the CDR3 is TGTGCCAGCAGCTTATACTCCGTCAATGAGCAGTTCTTA. Its protein product is CASSLYSVNEQFL.

Note on this clonotype: The junction and the germline gene differ at one end; a read error may be behind it. The chain couples TRBV11-3 to TRBJ1-1; D is undetermined. The CDR3 runs to 16 residues. Germline CDR1 is SGHNT and CDR2 is YENEEA. CDR3 in amino acids: CPSSRSGRNMNTEVFF. CDR3 DNA: TGTCCCAGCAGCCGCAGCGGGAGAAATATGAACACTGAAGTTTTCTTT.

This clonotype appeared many times. This rearrangement joins TRBV10-3 to TRBJ2-7; D may be TRBD1 (6 bases). V lost 11 bases and J lost 3, with 11 bases in between. Per the germline V gene, CDR1 is ENHRY and CDR2 is SYGVKD. There are 11 residues in the CDR3. In DNA form, the CDR3 reads TGTGCCTCGGGACATAACTACGAGCAGTACTTC. This gives the protein CASGHNYEQYF.